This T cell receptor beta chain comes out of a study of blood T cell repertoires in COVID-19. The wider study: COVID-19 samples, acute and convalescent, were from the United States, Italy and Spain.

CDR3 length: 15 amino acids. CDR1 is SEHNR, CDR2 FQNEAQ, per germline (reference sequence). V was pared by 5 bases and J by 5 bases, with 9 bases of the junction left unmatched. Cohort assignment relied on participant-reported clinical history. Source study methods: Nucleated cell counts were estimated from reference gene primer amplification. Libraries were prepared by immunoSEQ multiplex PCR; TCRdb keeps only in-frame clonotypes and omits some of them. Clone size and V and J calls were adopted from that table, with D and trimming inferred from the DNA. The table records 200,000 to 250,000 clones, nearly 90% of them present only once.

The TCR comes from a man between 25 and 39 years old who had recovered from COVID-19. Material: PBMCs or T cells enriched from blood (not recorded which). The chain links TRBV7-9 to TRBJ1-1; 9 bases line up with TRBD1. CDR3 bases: TGTGCCAGCAGCAATACAGGGGGCGTGGGAACTGAAGCTTTCTTT. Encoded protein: CASSNTGGVGTEAFF.